This T cell receptor (beta chain) was identified during a study of OX40 agonist ivuxolimab in advanced cancers. Looking at the study overall: The patients got ivuxolimab, which is an agonistic anti-OX40 (CD134) antibody. With a range of 23 to 79, age averaged approximately 60 years, and roughly 80% were male. Study-level points and caveats: With doses of 0.1 to 3.0 mg/kg, CD4+ and CD8+ blood T cells had undergone clonal expansion by week 6.

This CDR3 comprises 17 residues. Germline CDR1 is SGHVS and CDR2 is FNYEAQ. The V and J ends lost 1 base and 0 bases respectively, with 14 bases between them. Profiled with immunoSEQ multiplex PCR; TCRdb holds only in-frame clones, not every one. The sample has 50,000 to 65,000 clones; around 85% are singletons. With respect to this clone: What it recognizes is unknown.

The chain couples TRBV7-6 to TRBJ2-3; D not certain. This material consisted of CD4+ or CD8+ T cells sorted from blood, taken in a trial of the OX40 agonist ivuxolimab. This clonotype originated in an adult with an advanced solid tumor such as melanoma, head and neck, liver or kidney cancer. CDR3 DNA sequence: TGTGCCAGCAGCTTAGAGGGCTCTACTTCTAGCACAGATACGCAGTATTTT. Protein product: CASSLEGSTSSTDTQYF.